This T cell receptor beta chain originates from a study of blood T cell repertoires in COVID-19 (dated by TCRdb to about 2020). Broadly, across the study: The collaborator samples originated in the United States, Italy and Spain and spanned the acute and convalescent phases of COVID-19. The samples were drawn from the first 160 participants of the ongoing ImmuneRACE study and from 950 to 1,500 subjects provided by 6 global collaborators. The sample metadata nearly always contained a de-identified subject ID, COVID-19 status, age in years and sex. Deeply sampled blood TCRbeta repertoires from subjects exposed to, actively infected with, or recovered from COVID-19 were included in the dataset. The prospective study material was composed of cDNA or gDNA derived from T cells, B-cell-depleted T cells, or PBMCs. A freely available public database, intended as a resource for researchers studying the immune response to SARS-CoV-2, is where the repertoires were released. HLA class I and class II types, where available, came from metadata supplied by the sample provider rather than from assay-based typing. Broad study findings and their caveats: The amount of clinical and demographic metadata varied by source and participant and was provided uncurated.

In regard to this clone: The specificity of this receptor is unknown. Base qualities are not provided; no much larger clone lies one nucleotide away.

In Seattle, one collaborating source enrolled patients while the infection was active and tracked those patients longitudinally over the course of disease. Whole blood was collected in K2EDTA tubes by collaborating institutions according to the institutions' own protocols. For TCRbeta analysis, collaborators shipped samples in one of three forms: frozen whole blood, isolated PBMCs, or DNA extracted from either of those sample types. TCRbeta CDR3 regions were amplified from genomic DNA using the immunoSEQ Assay, a bias-controlled multiplex PCR. Turning to the authors' computational methods: The number of nucleated cells in each sample was estimated from the amplification of reference gene primers within the assay. To quantify the absolute abundance of each unique TCRbeta CDR3 rearrangement, sequence reads were collapsed and filtered. For each sample, productive Simpson clonality was calculated by taking the square root of Simpson's diversity index across productive rearrangements. The immuneACCESS repertoire file appears here via TCRdb, limited to in-frame rearrangements. These files lack a portion of the clones; in checked studies, under half of the deficit traces to unresolved V genes, and the cause of the others is not known. For V, J and clone size, that table is used; D and trimming come from the DNA. The sample profile shows hundreds of thousands of clones; about nine tenths of them were found once. The ten biggest clones cover just under 6.5% of the sample.

This receptor was identified in a woman in her twenties or thirties with COVID-19, enrolled during active disease. Sequenced input: peripheral blood.

CDR3 loop: CASSFGQTGTEAFF. The nucleotides are TGTGCCAGCAGTTTTGGGCAGACCGGCACTGAAGCTTTCTTT. The V and J segments used are TRBV28 and TRBJ1-1; the D segment cannot be called with confidence. Inclusive of the bounding cysteine and phenylalanine, the CDR3 is 14 residues long. Only CDR3 DNA is held: 42 bases, read in frame from base 1. Trimming removed 3 bases from V and 4 bases from J, leaving 12 bases between the germline ends. For CDR1 and CDR2, the germline V gene lists MDHEN and SYDVKM. Where the CDR3 stops, the reference TRBV28 and TRBJ1-1 genes take over; the full variable domain is DVKVTQSSRYLVKRTGEKVFLECVQDMDHENMFWYRQDPGLGLRLIYFSYDVKMKEKGDIPEGYSVSREKKERFSLILESASTNQTSMYLCASSFGQTGTEAFFGQGTRLTVV.